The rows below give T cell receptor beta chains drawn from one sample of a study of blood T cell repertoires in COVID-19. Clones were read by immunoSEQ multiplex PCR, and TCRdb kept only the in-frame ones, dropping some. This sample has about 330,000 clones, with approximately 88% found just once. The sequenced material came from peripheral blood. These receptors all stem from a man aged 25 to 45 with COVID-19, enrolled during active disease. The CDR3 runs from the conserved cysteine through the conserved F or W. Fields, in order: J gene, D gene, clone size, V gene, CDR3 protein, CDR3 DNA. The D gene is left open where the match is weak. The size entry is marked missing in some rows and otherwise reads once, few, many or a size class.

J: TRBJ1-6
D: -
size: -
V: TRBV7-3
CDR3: CASSLDRSSPLHF
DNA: TGTGCCAGCAGCTTAGACAGGTCTTCACCCCTCCACTTT

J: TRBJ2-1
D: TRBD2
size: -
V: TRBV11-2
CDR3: CASSKHRGLAGGGYNEQFF
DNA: TGTGCCAGCAGCAAACATCGGGGACTAGCGGGAGGGGGGTACAATGAGCAGTTCTTC

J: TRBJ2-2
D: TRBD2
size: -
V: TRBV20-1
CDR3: CSASRRREGNTGELFF
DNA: TGCAGTGCTAGTAGGAGGAGGGAGGGGAACACCGGGGAGCTGTTTTTT

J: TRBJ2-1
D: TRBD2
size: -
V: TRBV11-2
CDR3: CASSLELAGGLEEFF
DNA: TGTGCCAGCAGCTTAGAACTAGCGGGGGGACTCGAAGAGTTCTTC

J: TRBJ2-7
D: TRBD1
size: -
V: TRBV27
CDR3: CASSRQGRRSEQYF
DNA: TGTGCCAGCAGTAGACAGGGGCGACGGTCCGAGCAGTACTTC

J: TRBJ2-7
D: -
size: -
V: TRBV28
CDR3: CASSFGAASQYF
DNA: TGTGCCAGCAGTTTCGGCGCGGCTAGTCAGTACTTC

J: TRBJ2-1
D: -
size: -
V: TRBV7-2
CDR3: CASRPGGALGDEQFF
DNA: TGTGCCAGCAGGCCCGGCGGGGCTCTTGGGGATGAGCAGTTCTTC

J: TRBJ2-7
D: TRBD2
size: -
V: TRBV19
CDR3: CASSIVAGAYEQYF
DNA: TGTGCCAGTAGTATAGTAGCGGGAGCCTACGAGCAGTACTTC

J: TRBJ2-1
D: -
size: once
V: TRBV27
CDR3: CASSLTPQILSYNEQFF
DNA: TGTGCCAGCAGTTTAACCCCACAAATCCTCTCCTACAATGAGCAGTTCTTC

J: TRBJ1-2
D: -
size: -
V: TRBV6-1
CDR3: CASSEWYLNGYGYTF
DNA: TGTGCCAGCAGTGAATGGTATTTAAACGGGTATGGCTACACCTTC

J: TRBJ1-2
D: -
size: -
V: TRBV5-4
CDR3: CASSTDPQGNYGYTF
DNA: TGTGCCAGCAGCACAGACCCCCAGGGTAACTATGGCTACACCTTC

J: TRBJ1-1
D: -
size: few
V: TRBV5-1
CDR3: CASRVGHTNTEAFF
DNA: TGCGCCAGCAGAGTGGGACATACGAACACTGAAGCTTTCTTT

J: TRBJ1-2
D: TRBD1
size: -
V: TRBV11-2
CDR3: CASSPTARQGANYGYTF
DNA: TGTGCCAGCAGCCCCACCGCGAGACAGGGGGCTAACTATGGCTACACCTTC

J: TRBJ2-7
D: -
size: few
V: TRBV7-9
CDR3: CASRETGSPYEQYF
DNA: TGTGCCAGCAGGGAGACAGGATCTCCGTACGAGCAGTACTTC

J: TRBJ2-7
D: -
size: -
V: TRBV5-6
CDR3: CASSFETFYEQYF
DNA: TGTGCCAGCAGCTTTGAGACATTCTACGAGCAGTACTTC

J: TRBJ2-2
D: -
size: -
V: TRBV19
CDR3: CASSMAEGAGELFF
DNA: TGTGCCAGTAGTATGGCAGAAGGAGCCGGGGAGCTGTTTTTT

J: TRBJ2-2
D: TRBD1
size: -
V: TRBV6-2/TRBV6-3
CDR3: CASSWDRGITGELFF
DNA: TGTGCCAGCAGTTGGGACAGGGGAATCACCGGGGAGCTGTTTTTT

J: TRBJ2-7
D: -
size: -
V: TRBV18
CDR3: CASSPRGQGSSYEQYF
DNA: TGTGCCAGCTCACCACGTGGGCAGGGGAGCTCCTACGAGCAGTACTTC

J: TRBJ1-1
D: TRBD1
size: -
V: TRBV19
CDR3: CASSMRQGNTEAFF
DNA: TGTGCCAGTAGTATGCGACAGGGGAACACTGAAGCTTTCTTT

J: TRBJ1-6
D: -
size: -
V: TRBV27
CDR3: CASSRTAWGDSPLHF
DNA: TGTGCCAGCAGTCGGACAGCCTGGGGTGATTCACCCCTCCACTTT